These 22 T cell receptor beta chains originate from one sample sequenced in a study of CD8 T cells in Susac syndrome. RNA was extracted with the RNeasy kit, and a quantity of about 0.5 to 1 ug was reverse transcribed using random hexamers. TCRdb ran MiXCR on the immunoSEQ multiplex PCR reads and lists one entry per CDR3 protein. The table has more than 65,000 distinct CDR3 sequences, 85% to 95% seen once. Sequences were obtained from CD8+ T cells from PBMCs. These receptors all stem from a human donor with multiple sclerosis.

This clonotype was observed once. V is TRBV27 and J is TRBJ2-7; D is possibly TRBD1 or TRBD2 (5 bases each). CDR1 and CDR2 from the germline V gene are MNHEY and SMNVEV (reference sequence). The CDR3 runs to 14 residues. V lost 6 bases to trimming and J lost 6 bases, with 18 bases between them. The CDR3 sequence: CASSTPGPRSEQYF. The CDR3 bases are TGTGCCAGCAGCACACCGGGGCCCAGGAGCGAGCAGTACTTC.

This clonotype was recorded only once. The chain recombines TRBV12-3 or TRBV12-4 with TRBJ2-7; maybe TRBD2 (6 bases). This CDR3 comprises 13 residues. Deletions cut 6 bases from V and 4 bases from J, with 13 bases between. CDR3 amino acids: CASSEGLTYEQYF. DNA for the CDR3: TGTGCCAGCAGCGAGGGACTGACGTACGAGCAGTACTTC.

The gene calls are TRBV13 and TRBJ2-7, with D possibly TRBD1 on 6 matching bases. The CDR3 contains 14 residues. V was trimmed by 3 bases and J by 5 bases, leaving 14 bases between them. Germline assignment: CDR1 PRHDT and CDR2 FYEKMQ (reference sequence). The CDR3 spells CASSFPGQTHEQYF. The CDR3, as DNA: TGTGCCAGCAGCTTCCCGGGACAAACCCACGAGCAGTACTTC.

The chain couples TRBV28 to TRBJ2-7; 12 bases align to TRBD2. From germline, CDR1 is MDHEN and CDR2 SYDVKM. V trimming: 3 bases; J trimming: 6 bases; junction bases outside the gene matches: 3. There are 14 residues in the CDR3. The CDR3 DNA sequence: TGTGCCAGCAGTTTGGGGACTAGCGGGTTCGAGCAGTACTTC. Amino acid sequence: CASSLGTSGFEQYF.

This clonotype occurred once. This rearrangement joins TRBV20-1 to TRBJ2-1; 14 bases align to TRBD2. Germline V gene sequence: CDR1 DFQATT, CDR2 SNEGSKA (reference sequence). With V trimmed by 0 bases and J by 4 bases, 5 bases remained unmatched. The CDR3 has 17 residues. As DNA, the CDR3 is TGCAGTGCTAGAGATCGGCGACTAGCGGGGGGGTACAATGAGCAGTTCTTC. Its translation is CSARDRRLAGGYNEQFF.

This clonotype was detected only once. The V call is TRBV7-9, the J call TRBJ1-1; 7 bases align to TRBD1. Germline CDR1 and CDR2: SEHNR and FQNEAQ (reference sequence). Losses at the gene ends were 3 bases for V and 7 bases for J; bases not matched to a gene: 2. The CDR3 runs to 12 residues. CDR3 in amino acids: CASSFWDSEAFF. The CDR3 nucleotides read TGTGCCAGCAGCTTTTGGGACAGTGAAGCTTTCTTT. The full variable domain, completed using reference TRBV7-9 and TRBJ1-1, is DTGVSQNPRHKITKRGQNVTFRCDPISEHNRLYWYRQTLGQGPEFLTYFQNEAQLEKSRLLSDRFSAERPKGSFSTLEIQRTEQGDSAMYLCASSFWDSEAFFGQGTRLTVV.

This rearrangement joins TRBV9 to TRBJ1-2; D gene ambiguous. This CDR3 spans 13 amino acids. V lost 0 bases to trimming and J lost 4 bases, with 7 bases between them. In germline, CDR1 is SGDLS, CDR2 YYNGEE. The CDR3: CASSVGLPYGYTF. Here the CDR3 DNA reads TGTGCCAGCAGCGTAGGACTGCCCTATGGCTACACCTTC.

The rearrangement links TRBV25-1 to TRBJ1-1; no definite D call. Germline CDR1 is MGHDK and CDR2 is SYGVNS. This CDR3 is built from 12 residues. Trimming removed 7 bases at V and 1 base at J, with 7 bases between. The CDR3 nucleotides are TGTGCCAGCACCACCGGGAACACTGAAGCTTTCTTT. Protein sequence: CASTTGNTEAFF.

The chain couples TRBV7-9 to TRBJ2-3, with a possible D match to TRBD1 (6 bases). Looked up from germline, CDR1 is SEHNR and CDR2 is FQNEAQ (reference sequence). V lost 8 bases and J 6 bases, leaving 9 bases between the germline ends. The CDR3 contains 11 residues. CDR3 nucleotide sequence: TGTGCCAGCTGGCAGGGGGATACGCAGTATTTT. Protein sequence: CASWQGDTQYF.

The chain is built from TRBV28 and TRBJ2-7, with TRBD1 matching 10 bases. The junction had 4 bases not matched to a gene; V was cut back by 3 bases and J by 2 bases. CDR3 length equals 15 residues. Germline CDR1 is MDHEN and CDR2 is SYDVKM. In DNA form, the CDR3 reads TGTGCCAGCAGTTTTTCGGGACAGGGGACCTACGAGCAGTACTTC. It encodes CASSFSGQGTYEQYF.

The V and J genes are TRBV29-1 and TRBJ2-1, with D uncertain. V lost 3 bases, J lost 2 bases, and 8 bases lay in between. The CDR3 is made up of 13 amino acids. CDR1 and CDR2 from the germline V gene are SQVTM and ANQGSEA. CDR3 coding DNA: TGCAGCGTTGATGGAGTGACCTACAATGAGCAGTTCTTC. Protein: CSVDGVTYNEQFF.

The CDR3 spells CASSIKGNTEAFF. Written as DNA, the CDR3 is TGTGCCAGCAGTATCAAAGGGAACACTGAAGCTTTCTTT. The V gene is TRBV12-3 or TRBV12-4, the J gene TRBJ1-1; D is ambiguous. Trimming pared 5 bases from V and 1 base from J, leaving 8 bases between. The CDR3 covers 13 residues.

This clonotype was found a few times. The rearrangement joins TRBV6-1 to TRBJ2-1; a weak D match, TRBD2 (6 bases). From germline, CDR1 is MNHNS and CDR2 SASEGT. This CDR3 contains 15 residues. The V gene lost 0 bases and the J gene lost 4 bases, with 10 bases spanning the gap. CDR3 coding DNA: TGTGCCAGCAGTGAAGCGTCGGAGGGATACAATGAGCAGTTCTTC. It codes for CASSEASEGYNEQFF.

This sequence joins TRBV30 and TRBJ1-1; D is uncertain. V was clipped by 7 bases and J by 6 bases, with 21 bases between them. This CDR3 is 14 amino acids long. CDR1 GTSNPN and CDR2 SVGIG come from the germline V gene (reference sequence). This CDR3 is CASSDPNRAAEAFF. CDR3 in DNA: TGTGCCTCGTCTGATCCTAACCGGGCCGCTGAAGCTTTCTTT. Full variable domain (remainder filled in from reference TRBV30 and TRBJ1-1): SQTIHQWPATLVQPVGSPLSLECTVEGTSNPNLYWYRQAAGRGLQLLFYSVGIGQISSEVPQNLSASRPQDRQFILSSKKLLLSDSGFYLCASSDPNRAAEAFFGQGTRLTVV.

This chain connects TRBV27 to TRBJ2-1, with D perhaps TRBD1 (5 bases). The CDR3 runs 13 residues. V was pared by 4 bases and J by 4 bases, with 8 bases between. Germline V gene lookup returns CDR1 MNHEY and CDR2 SMNVEV (reference sequence). The CDR3 sequence is CASSSDSYNEQFF. The CDR3 DNA reads TGTGCCAGCAGTTCCGACAGTTACAATGAGCAGTTCTTC.

The chain employs TRBV6-1 and TRBJ2-7; tentative D call: TRBD2 (6 bases). V dropped 8 bases and J dropped 5 bases, with 19 bases sitting between them. Germline V gives CDR1 MNHNS, CDR2 SASEGT. The CDR3 is 14 amino acids. For the CDR3, the DNA is TGTGCCAGCCTGGCGGGACCCCATTACCACGAGCAGTACTTC. It translates to CASLAGPHYHEQYF.

The rearrangement uses TRBV7-9 and TRBJ1-5, with 9 bases lining up with TRBD1. The CDR3 contains 16 residues. Per germline, CDR1 SEHNR and CDR2 FQNEAQ (reference sequence). V shed 5 bases and J 6 bases; nucleotides not matched to a gene: 11. The DNA of the CDR3 is TGTGCCAGCAGCCTCTCCGGGACAGGGAAAGGTCAGCCCCAGCATTTT. Translation: CASSLSGTGKGQPQHF.

The gene calls are TRBV7-9 and TRBJ1-1, with 7 positions matching TRBD1. The CDR3 has 12 amino acids. Germline trimming cut 7 bases from V and 5 bases from J; bases unmatched to any gene: 4. Germline V gives CDR1 SEHNR, CDR2 FQNEAQ (reference sequence). CDR3 sequence (DNA): TGTGCCAGCATACAGGGGATGACTGAAGCTTTCTTT. It specifies CASIQGMTEAFF.

This CDR3 reads CASSLGVGFDEQYF. CDR3 sequence (DNA): TGTGCCAGCAGCCTCGGGGTAGGGTTCGACGAGCAGTACTTC. The chain uses TRBV5-6 and TRBJ2-7; the D gene is possibly TRBD2 (5 bases). V was trimmed by 4 bases and J by 5 bases, leaving 16 bases between them. CDR1 is SGHDT, CDR2 YYEEEE, per germline. The length of the CDR3 is 14 residues.

This chain uses TRBV20-1 with TRBJ2-7; 8 bases line up with TRBD2. Losses at the gene ends were 7 bases for V and 3 bases for J; bases not matched to a gene: 8. Germline values: CDR1 DFQATT, CDR2 SNEGSKA (reference sequence). This CDR3 contains 13 residues. The CDR3 protein is CSVQGLGDYEQYF. The CDR3 nucleotides are TGCAGTGTTCAGGGACTAGGTGACTACGAGCAGTACTTC.

This rearrangement joins TRBV7-6 to TRBJ2-7, with D perhaps TRBD2 (6 bases). CDR1 SGHVS and CDR2 FNYEAQ come from the germline V gene. The V and J ends lost 5 bases and 4 bases respectively, with 15 bases between them. CDR3 length equals 14 residues. The CDR3 nucleotides are TGTGCCAGCAGCCCTGGGGCGGGGCGGTACGAGCAGTACTTC. This gives the protein CASSPGAGRYEQYF. The variable domain in full, completed from reference TRBV7-6 and TRBJ2-7, reads GAGVSQSPRYKVTKRGQDVALRCDPISGHVSLYWYRQALGQGPEFLTYFNYEAQQDKSGLPNDRFSAERPEGSISTLTIQRTEQRDSAMYRCASSPGAGRYEQYFGPGTRLTVT.

The chain uses TRBV9 and TRBJ1-1, with a tentative D call TRBD1 (6 bases). V lost 4 bases and J lost 5, with 15 bases in between. The germline V gene encodes CDR1 SGDLS and CDR2 YYNGEE. The CDR3 contains 14 residues. The CDR3 loop reads CASSHEGVRTEAFF. In DNA form, the CDR3 reads TGTGCCAGCAGCCACGAGGGGGTGCGAACTGAAGCTTTCTTT.